Given below is one T cell receptor beta chain in context. The repertoire was sequenced with immunoSEQ multiplex PCR; TCRdb's copy has only in-frame clones and lacks some. The sample yields 45,000 or so clones, around 92% seen once. The CDR3 totals 13 residues. Germline V CDR1 and CDR2: SEHNR, FQNEAQ (reference sequence). With 1 base removed from V and 3 bases from J, the gap between germline ends came to 7 bases. This record belongs to a study of T cell changes during pregnancy in multiple sclerosis. This sample comprised CD8+ T cells from peripheral blood mononuclear cells, obtained after pregnancy. This clonotype was sampled from a female donor with multiple sclerosis, enrolled in a pregnancy study. The chain has TRBV7-9 and TRBJ2-7, with D perhaps matching TRBD2 (6 bases). The CDR3 DNA follows: TGTGCCAGCAGCTTAGGGGGGGACTACGAGCAGTACTTC. Its protein is CASSLGGDYEQYF. The entire variable domain, with the rest obtained from reference TRBV7-9 and TRBJ2-7, is as follows: DTGVSQNPRHKITKRGQNVTFRCDPISEHNRLYWYRQTLGQGPEFLTYFQNEAQLEKSRLLSDRFSAERPKGSFSTLEIQRTEQGDSAMYLCASSLGGDYEQYFGPGTRLTVT.